This T cell receptor (beta chain) was obtained from a study of blood T cell repertoires in COVID-19 (dated by TCRdb to the early 2020s). Notes on the research overall: Samples covering the acute and convalescent phases of COVID-19 were provided by collaborators in the United States, Italy and Spain. Samples came from the ongoing ImmuneRACE study (first 160 participants) plus 1,254 subjects from 6 global collaborators. Subjects who had been exposed to COVID-19, were actively infected with it, or had recovered from it provided the deeply sampled blood TCRbeta repertoires that made up the dataset. Where available, HLA class I and class II types were taken from metadata supplied by the sample provider and were not determined by assay-based typing. The sample metadata nearly always contained a de-identified subject ID, COVID-19 status, age in years and sex. The prospective study material was composed of cDNA or gDNA derived from T cells, B-cell-depleted T cells, or PBMCs. The repertoires were released in a freely available public database meant as a resource for research on the immune response to SARS-CoV-2. What the research found in general, with its limitations: The amount of clinical and demographic metadata varied by source and participant and was provided uncurated.

The immunoSEQ Assay, a bias-controlled multiplex PCR, was used to amplify TCRbeta CDR3 regions from genomic DNA. In the source study's methods: Within the assay, amplification of reference gene primers was used to estimate how many nucleated cells each sample contained. Sequence reads were collapsed and filtered to measure the absolute abundance of every unique TCRbeta CDR3 rearrangement. For each sample, productive Simpson clonality was calculated by taking the square root of Simpson's diversity index across productive rearrangements. TCRdb took over this immuneACCESS table, retaining in-frame rearrangements with V and J assigned. Such tables are incomplete; in checked studies, under half of the missing clones stem from an unresolved V gene, and the remainder is unexplained. V, J and clone size derive from that table, while D and trimming were established from the DNA sequence. In all, the sample holds 150,000 to 190,000 clones, and more than 80% of those were seen once. The biggest ten clones account for about 15% of the sample.

The trim is 7 bases for V and 0 bases for J, with a gap of 16 bases between the germline ends. The CDR3 contains 15 residues, cysteine and phenylalanine counted. The kept DNA is CDR3 alone, 45 bases in frame from the first base. The germline V gene provides CDR1 SGDLS and CDR2 YYNGEE. Concerning this clone itself: Its antigen remains undetermined. No much larger clone exists at a distance of one base, and base qualities are not known.

Each collaborating institution followed its own protocols to collect whole blood in K2EDTA tubes. For TCRbeta analysis, collaborators shipped samples as frozen whole blood, isolated PBMCs, or DNA extracted from either of those sample types. The specimen was peripheral blood. The sequence derives from a woman aged 40 to 50 with acute or convalescent COVID-19. The chain is made from TRBV9 and TRBJ1-2; no D gene is confidently identified. The DNA is as follows: TGTGCCAGCGCGCGAGGGAGATTAGCTAACTATGGCTACACCTTC. This yields the protein CASARGRLANYGYTF.